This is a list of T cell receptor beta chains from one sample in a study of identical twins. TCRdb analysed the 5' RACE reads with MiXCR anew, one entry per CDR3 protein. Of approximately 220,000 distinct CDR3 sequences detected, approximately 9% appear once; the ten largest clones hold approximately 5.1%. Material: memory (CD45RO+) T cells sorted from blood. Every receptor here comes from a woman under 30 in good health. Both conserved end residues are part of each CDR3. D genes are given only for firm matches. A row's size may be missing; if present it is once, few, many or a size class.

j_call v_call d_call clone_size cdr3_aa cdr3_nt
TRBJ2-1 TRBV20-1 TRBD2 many CSASSGSQASEQFF TGCAGTGCTTCGAGCGGGAGTCAGGCGAGTGAGCAGTTCTTC
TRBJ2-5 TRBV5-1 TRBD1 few CASSLGQGQTRGQYF TGCGCCAGCAGTTTGGGACAGGGACAAACTCGTGGCCAGTACTTC
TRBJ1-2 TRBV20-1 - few CSARGPGGYGYTF TGCAGTGCTAGAGGACCAGGCGGCTATGGCTACACCTTC
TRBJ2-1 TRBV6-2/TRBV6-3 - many CASRDISYNEQFF TGTGCCAGCAGGGACATCTCCTACAATGAGCAGTTCTTC
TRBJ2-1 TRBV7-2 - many CASSLGGRDEQFF TGTGCCAGCAGCTTAGGCGGACGTGATGAGCAGTTCTTC
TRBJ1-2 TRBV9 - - CASSALHRWGYTF TGTGCCAGCAGCGCCCTCCACAGGTGGGGCTACACCTTC
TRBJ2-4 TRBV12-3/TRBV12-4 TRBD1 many CASSPSRGLGKNIQYF TGTGCCAGCAGTCCCTCCAGGGGGCTCGGCAAAAACATTCAGTACTTC
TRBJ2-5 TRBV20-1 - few CSARDSPQETQYF TGCAGTGCTAGAGATTCTCCGCAAGAGACCCAGTACTTC
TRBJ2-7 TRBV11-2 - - CASTTDGRVEQYF TGTGCCAGCACCACCGACGGTCGTGTCGAGCAGTACTTC
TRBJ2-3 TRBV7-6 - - CASSLRFLRLGQGTDTQYF TGTGCCAGCAGCTTACGGTTCTTGCGTTTGGGACAAGGGACAGATACGCAGTATTTT
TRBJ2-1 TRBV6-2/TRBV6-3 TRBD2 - CASSRTSGYNEQFF TGTGCCAGCAGCCGGACTAGCGGCTACAATGAGCAGTTCTTC
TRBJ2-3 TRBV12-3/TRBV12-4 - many CASSFSRRSTDTQYF TGTGCCAGCAGTTTCTCGCGGAGGAGCACAGATACGCAGTATTTT
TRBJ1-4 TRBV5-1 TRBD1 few CASSLAGTGGEKLFF TGCGCCAGCAGCTTGGCTGGGACAGGGGGTGAAAAACTGTTTTTT
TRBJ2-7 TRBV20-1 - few CSARVAAFYEQYF TGCAGTGCTAGAGTGGCGGCATTCTACGAGCAGTACTTC
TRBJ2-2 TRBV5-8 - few CASSLVWGANTGELFF TGTGCCAGCAGCTTGGTGTGGGGGGCGAACACCGGGGAGCTGTTTTTT
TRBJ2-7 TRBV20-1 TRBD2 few CSAGASGPYEQYF TGCAGTGCTGGGGCTAGCGGACCCTACGAGCAGTACTTC
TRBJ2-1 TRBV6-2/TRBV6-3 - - CASSSWTEQFF TGTGCCAGCAGTTCCTGGACTGAGCAGTTCTTC
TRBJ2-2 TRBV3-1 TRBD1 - CASSPLGTDTGELFF TGTGCCAGCAGCCCTCTTGGGACAGACACCGGGGAGCTGTTTTTT
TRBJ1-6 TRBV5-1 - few CASSLGVGYNSPLHF TGCGCCAGCAGCTTGGGTGTCGGATATAATTCACCCCTCCACTTT
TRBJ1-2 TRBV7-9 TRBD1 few CASSPQNRGRGYTF TGTGCCAGCAGCCCCCAGAACAGGGGTCGGGGCTACACCTTC